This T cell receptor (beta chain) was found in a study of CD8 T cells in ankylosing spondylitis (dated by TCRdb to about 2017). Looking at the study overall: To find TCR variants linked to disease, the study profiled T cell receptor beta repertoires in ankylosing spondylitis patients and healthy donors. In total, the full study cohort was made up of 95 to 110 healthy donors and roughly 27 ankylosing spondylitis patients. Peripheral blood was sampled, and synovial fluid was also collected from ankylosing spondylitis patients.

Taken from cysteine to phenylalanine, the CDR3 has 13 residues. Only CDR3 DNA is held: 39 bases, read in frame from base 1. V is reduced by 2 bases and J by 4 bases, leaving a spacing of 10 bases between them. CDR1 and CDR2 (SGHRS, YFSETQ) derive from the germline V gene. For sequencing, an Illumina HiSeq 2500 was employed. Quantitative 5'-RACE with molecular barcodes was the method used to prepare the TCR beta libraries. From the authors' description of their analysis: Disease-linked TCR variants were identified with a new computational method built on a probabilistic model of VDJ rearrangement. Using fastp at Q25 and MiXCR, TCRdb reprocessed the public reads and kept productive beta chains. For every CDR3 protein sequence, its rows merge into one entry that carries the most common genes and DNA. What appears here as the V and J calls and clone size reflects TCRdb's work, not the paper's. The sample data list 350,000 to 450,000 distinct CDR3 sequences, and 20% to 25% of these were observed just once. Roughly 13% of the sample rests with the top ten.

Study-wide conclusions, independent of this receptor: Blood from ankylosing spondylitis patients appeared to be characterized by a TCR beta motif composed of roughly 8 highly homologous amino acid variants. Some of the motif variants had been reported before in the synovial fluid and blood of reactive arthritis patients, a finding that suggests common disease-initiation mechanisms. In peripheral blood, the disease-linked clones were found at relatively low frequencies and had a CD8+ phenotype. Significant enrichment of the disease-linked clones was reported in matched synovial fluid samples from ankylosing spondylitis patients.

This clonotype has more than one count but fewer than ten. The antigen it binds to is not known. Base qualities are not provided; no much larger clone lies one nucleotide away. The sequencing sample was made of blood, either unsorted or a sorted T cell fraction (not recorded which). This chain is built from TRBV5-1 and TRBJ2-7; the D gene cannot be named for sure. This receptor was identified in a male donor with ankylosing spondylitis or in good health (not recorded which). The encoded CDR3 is CASSLGEPYEQYF. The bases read TGCGCCAGCAGCTTAGGAGAGCCGTACGAGCAGTACTTC.